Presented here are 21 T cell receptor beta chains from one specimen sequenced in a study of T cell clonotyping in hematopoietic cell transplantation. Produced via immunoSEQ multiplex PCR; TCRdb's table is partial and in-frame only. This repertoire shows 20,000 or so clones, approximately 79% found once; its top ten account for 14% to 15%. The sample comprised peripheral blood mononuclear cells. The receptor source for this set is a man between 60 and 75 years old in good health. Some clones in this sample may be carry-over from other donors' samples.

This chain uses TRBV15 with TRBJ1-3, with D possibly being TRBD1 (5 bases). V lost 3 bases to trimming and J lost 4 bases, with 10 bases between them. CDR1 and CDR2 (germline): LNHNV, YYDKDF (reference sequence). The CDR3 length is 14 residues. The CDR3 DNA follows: TGTGCCACCAGCAGGGGAGGGGTAGGAAACACCATATATTTT. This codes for CATSRGGVGNTIYF. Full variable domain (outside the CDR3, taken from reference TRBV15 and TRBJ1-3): DAMVIQNPRYQVTQFGKPVTLSCSQTLNHNVMYWYQQKSSQAPKLLFHYYDKDFNNEADTPDNFQSRRPNTSFCFLDIRSPGLGDTAMYLCATSRGGVGNTIYFGEGSWLTVV.

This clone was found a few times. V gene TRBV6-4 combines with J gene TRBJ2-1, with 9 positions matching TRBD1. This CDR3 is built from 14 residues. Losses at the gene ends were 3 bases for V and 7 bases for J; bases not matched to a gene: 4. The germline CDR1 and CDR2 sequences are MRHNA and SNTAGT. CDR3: CASSENGQGNEQFF. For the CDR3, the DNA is TGTGCCAGCAGTGAAAATGGACAGGGGAATGAGCAGTTCTTC.

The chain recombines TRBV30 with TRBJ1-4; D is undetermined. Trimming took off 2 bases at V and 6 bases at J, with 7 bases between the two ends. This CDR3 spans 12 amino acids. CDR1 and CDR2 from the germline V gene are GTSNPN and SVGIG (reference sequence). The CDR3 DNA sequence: TGTGCCTGGAGTCTGAGGGATGAAAAACTGTTTTTT. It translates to CAWSLRDEKLFF.

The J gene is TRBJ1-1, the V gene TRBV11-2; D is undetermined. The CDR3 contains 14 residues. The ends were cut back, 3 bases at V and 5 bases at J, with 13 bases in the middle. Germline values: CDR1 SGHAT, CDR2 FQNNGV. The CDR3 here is CASSLARGSTEAFF. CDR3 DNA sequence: TGTGCCAGCAGCTTGGCCAGAGGATCGACTGAAGCTTTCTTT.

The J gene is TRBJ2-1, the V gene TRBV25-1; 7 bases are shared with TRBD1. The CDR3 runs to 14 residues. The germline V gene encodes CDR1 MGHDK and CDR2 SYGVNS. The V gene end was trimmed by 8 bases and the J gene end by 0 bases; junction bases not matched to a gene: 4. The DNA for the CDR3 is TGTGCCAGCCCCGGGACAGTCTCCTACAATGAGCAGTTCTTC. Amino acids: CASPGTVSYNEQFF. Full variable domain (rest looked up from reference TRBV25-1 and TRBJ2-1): EADIYQTPRYLVIGTGKKITLECSQTMGHDKMYWYQQDPGMELHLIHYSYGVNSTEKGDLSSESTVSRIRTEHFPLTLESARPSHTSQYLCASPGTVSYNEQFFGPGTRLTVL.

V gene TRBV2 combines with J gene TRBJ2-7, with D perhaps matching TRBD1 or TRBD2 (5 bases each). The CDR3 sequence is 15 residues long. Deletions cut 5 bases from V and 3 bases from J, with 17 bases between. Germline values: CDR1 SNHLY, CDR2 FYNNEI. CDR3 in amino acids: CASSSEDIGGYEQYF. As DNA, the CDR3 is TGTGCCAGCAGTTCCGAGGACATTGGAGGCTACGAGCAGTACTTC.

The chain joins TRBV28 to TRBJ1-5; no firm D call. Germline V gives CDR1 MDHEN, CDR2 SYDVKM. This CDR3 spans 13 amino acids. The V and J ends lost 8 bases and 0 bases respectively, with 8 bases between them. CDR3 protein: CASGFYSNQPQHF. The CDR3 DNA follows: TGTGCCAGCGGGTTCTATAGCAATCAGCCCCAGCATTTT.

The CDR3 protein is CASSQLGETQYF. CDR3 DNA: TGTGCCAGCAGCCAGTTAGGTGAGACCCAGTACTTC. The V call is TRBV4-2, the J call TRBJ2-5; D gene ambiguous. Germline-derived CDR1 and CDR2 are LGHNA and YNFKEQ. V was trimmed by 3 bases and J by 5 bases, leaving 7 bases between them. The CDR3 totals 12 residues.

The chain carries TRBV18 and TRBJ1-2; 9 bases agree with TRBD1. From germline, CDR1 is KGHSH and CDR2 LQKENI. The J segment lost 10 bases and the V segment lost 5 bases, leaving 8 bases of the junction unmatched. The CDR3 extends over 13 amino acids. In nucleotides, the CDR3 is TGTGCCAGCTCAGCAGGACAGGGGTTGGACTACACCTTC. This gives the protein CASSAGQGLDYTF.

The CDR3 reads CASSLVGQPYEQYF. The CDR3 DNA follows: TGTGCCAGCAGTTTAGTGGGACAGCCCTACGAGCAGTACTTC. This chain connects TRBV5-4 to TRBJ2-7; 7 bases agree with TRBD1. V gave up 5 bases and J gave up 2 bases; unmatched junction bases: 7. The CDR3 extends over 14 amino acids. Germline V gene lookup returns CDR1 SGHNT and CDR2 YYREEE (reference sequence).

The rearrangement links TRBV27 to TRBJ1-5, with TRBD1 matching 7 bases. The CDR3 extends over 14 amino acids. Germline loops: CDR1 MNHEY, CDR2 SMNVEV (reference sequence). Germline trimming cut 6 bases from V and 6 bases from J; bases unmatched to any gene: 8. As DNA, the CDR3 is TGTGCCAGCAGACCCGGGACAGCGGGTCAGCCCCAGCATTTT. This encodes CASRPGTAGQPQHF.

CDR3 DNA sequence: TGTGCCAGCAGCTCCCTCCAGAGCTCCTATAATTCACCCCTCCACTTT. It encodes CASSSLQSSYNSPLHF. The rearrangement links TRBV11-1 to TRBJ1-6; no clear D gene. Trimming took 4 bases from V and 0 from J, leaving 10 bases between them. The germline V gene has CDR1 SGHAT and CDR2 FQDESV (reference sequence). The CDR3 is made up of 16 amino acids.

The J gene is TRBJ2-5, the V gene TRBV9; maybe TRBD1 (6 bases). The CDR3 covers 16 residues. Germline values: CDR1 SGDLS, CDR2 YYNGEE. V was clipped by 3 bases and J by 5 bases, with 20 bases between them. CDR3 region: CASSAPLGAVRETQYF. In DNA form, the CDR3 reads TGTGCCAGCAGCGCTCCCCTGGGGGCGGTCCGGGAGACCCAGTACTTC.

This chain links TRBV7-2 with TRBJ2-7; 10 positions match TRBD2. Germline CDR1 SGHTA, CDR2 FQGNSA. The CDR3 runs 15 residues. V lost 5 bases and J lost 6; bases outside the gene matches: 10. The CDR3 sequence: CASSPMASGSPEQYF. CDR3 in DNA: TGTGCCAGCAGCCCCATGGCTAGCGGGAGTCCCGAGCAGTACTTC.

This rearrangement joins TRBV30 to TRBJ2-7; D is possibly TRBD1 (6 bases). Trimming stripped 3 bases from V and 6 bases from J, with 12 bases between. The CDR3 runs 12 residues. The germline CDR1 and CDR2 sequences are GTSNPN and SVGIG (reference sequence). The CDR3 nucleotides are TGTGCCTGGAGCGGGACACATATCGAGCAGTACTTC. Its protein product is CAWSGTHIEQYF.

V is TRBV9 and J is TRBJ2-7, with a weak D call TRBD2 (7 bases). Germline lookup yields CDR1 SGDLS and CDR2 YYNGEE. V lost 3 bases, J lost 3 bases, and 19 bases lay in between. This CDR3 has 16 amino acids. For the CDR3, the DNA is TGTGCCAGCAGCGGTTCAGGGAGGGGGGGTTTCTACGAGCAGTACTTC. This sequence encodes CASSGSGRGGFYEQYF. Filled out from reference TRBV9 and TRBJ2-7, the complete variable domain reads DSGVTQTPKHLITATGQRVTLRCSPRSGDLSVYWYQQSLDQGLQFLIQYYNGEERAKGNILERFSAQQFPDLHSELNLSSLELGDSALYFCASSGSGRGGFYEQYFGPGTRLTVT.

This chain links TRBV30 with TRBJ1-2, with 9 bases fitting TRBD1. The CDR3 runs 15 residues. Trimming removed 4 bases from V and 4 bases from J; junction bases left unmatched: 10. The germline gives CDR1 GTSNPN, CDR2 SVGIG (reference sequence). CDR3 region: CAWIRTGTGTYGYTF. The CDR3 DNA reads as TGTGCCTGGATACGAACCGGGACAGGGACCTATGGCTACACCTTC.

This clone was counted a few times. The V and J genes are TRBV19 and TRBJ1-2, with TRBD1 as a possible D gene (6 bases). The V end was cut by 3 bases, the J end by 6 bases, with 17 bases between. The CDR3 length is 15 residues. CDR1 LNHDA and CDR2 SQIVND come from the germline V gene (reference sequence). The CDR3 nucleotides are TGTGCCAGTAGTATCCGGACAGCGACGGGTCATGGCTACACCTTC. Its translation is CASSIRTATGHGYTF.

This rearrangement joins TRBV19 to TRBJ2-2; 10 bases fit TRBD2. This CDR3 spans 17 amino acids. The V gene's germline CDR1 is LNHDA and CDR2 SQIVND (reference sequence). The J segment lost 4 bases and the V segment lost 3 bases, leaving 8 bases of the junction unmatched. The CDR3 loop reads CASSIGTSGVITGELFF. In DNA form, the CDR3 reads TGTGCCAGTAGTATTGGAACTAGCGGGGTTATCACCGGGGAGCTGTTTTTT.

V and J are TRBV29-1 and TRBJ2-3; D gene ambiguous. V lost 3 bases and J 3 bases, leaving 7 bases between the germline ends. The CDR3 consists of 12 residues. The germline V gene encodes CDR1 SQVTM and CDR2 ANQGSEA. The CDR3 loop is CSVEWGTDTQYF. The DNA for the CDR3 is TGCAGCGTTGAGTGGGGTACAGATACGCAGTATTTT.

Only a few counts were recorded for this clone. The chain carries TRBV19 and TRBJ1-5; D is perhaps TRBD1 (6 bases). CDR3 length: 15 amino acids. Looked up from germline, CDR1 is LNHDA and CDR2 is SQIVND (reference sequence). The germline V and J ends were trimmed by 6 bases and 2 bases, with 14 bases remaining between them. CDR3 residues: CASRPTRQGNQPQHF. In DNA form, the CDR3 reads TGTGCCAGTAGACCTACACGACAGGGCAATCAGCCCCAGCATTTT.